This T cell receptor beta chain stems from a study of blood T cell repertoires in COVID-19. Original processing methods: For nucleated cells, counts were estimated from reference gene primer amplification. The repertoire was sequenced with immunoSEQ multiplex PCR; TCRdb's copy has only in-frame clones and lacks some. V and J calls and clone size follow that table, whereas D and trimming were derived from the DNA. The table lists more than 300,000 clones, approximately 90% of them singletons. This CDR3 spans 12 amino acids. Germline CDR1 reads GTSNPN; CDR2 reads SVGIG (reference sequence). Trimming removed 8 bases from V and 7 bases from J, with 15 bases in between.

Sequenced sample: PBMCs or T cells enriched from blood (not recorded which). The chain couples TRBV30 to TRBJ2-1; possible D gene TRBD2, 6 bases. This clonotype originated in a woman in her late teens or twenties who had recovered from COVID-19. CDR3 region: CAGSDGGNEQFF. CDR3 nucleotide sequence: TGTGCCGGAAGCGACGGGGGAAATGAGCAGTTCTTC.